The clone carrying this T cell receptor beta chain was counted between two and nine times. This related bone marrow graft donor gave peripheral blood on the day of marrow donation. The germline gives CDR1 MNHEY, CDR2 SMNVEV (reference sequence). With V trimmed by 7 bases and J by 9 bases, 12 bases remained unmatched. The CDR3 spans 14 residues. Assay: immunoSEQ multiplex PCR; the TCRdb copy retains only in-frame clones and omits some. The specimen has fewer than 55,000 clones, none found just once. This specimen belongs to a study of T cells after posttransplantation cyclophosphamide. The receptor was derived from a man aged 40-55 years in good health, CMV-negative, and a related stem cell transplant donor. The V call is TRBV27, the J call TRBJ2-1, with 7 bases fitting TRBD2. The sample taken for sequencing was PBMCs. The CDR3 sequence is CASTRGVGVGEQFF. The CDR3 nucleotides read TGTGCCAGCACCCGGGGGGTCGGGGTTGGTGAGCAGTTCTTC.